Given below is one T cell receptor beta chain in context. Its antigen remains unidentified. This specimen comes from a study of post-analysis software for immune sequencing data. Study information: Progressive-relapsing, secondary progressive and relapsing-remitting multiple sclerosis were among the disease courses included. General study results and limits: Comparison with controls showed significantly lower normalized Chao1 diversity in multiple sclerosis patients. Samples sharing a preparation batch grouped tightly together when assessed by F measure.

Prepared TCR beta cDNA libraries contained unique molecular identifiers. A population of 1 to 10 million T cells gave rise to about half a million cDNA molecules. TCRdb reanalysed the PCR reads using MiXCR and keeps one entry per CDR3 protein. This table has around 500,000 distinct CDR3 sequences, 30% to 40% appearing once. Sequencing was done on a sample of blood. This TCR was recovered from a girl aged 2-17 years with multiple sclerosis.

CDR3 sequence reads: CASIVGGAYNEQFF. The DNA for the CDR3 is TGTGCCAGCATAGTCGGGGGGGCCTACAATGAGCAGTTCTTC. The gene calls are TRBV6-4 and TRBJ2-1, with 8 bases that match TRBD2. The junction had 4 bases not matched to a gene; V was cut back by 7 bases and J by 2 bases. The CDR3 is made up of 14 amino acids. Looked up from germline, CDR1 is MRHNA and CDR2 is SNTAGT.